These T cell receptor beta chains were read from a single sample in a study of breast tumors, draining lymph nodes, adjacent tissues. A single record per CDR3 protein comes from TCRdb applying MiXCR to the multiplex PCR reads. The data hold over 130,000 distinct CDR3 sequences, with approximately 32% observed a single time. The specimen sequenced was axillary lymph node tissue. These receptors were obtained from a female donor with breast cancer. Some clones in this sample may be carry-over from other donors' samples. Each CDR3 is given with its conserved first and last residue. The D gene is left open where the match is weak.

V: TRBV29-1
D: -
J: TRBJ1-2
CDR3: CNVEGGRGYTF

V: TRBV6-5
D: -
J: TRBJ1-4
CDR3: CASMGTGREKLFF

V: TRBV12-3/TRBV12-4
D: -
J: TRBJ1-3
CDR3: CASSSFQGSGNTIYF

V: TRBV5-8
D: TRBD1
J: TRBJ2-3
CDR3: CASSLEGQRTDTQYF

V: TRBV9
D: TRBD2
J: TRBJ2-3
CDR3: CASSALAGPTDTQYF

V: TRBV18
D: -
J: TRBJ1-1
CDR3: CASSPLPFSGATGTEAFF

V: TRBV10-3
D: TRBD2
J: TRBJ2-1
CDR3: CVITGLADGEQFF

V: TRBV7-2
D: -
J: TRBJ1-5
CDR3: CASSMQSYSNQPQHF

V: TRBV6-1
D: -
J: TRBJ1-5
CDR3: CASSQAGGPNQPQHF

V: TRBV20-1
D: TRBD1
J: TRBJ1-2
CDR3: CSAPTGGYYGYTF

V: TRBV20-1
D: -
J: TRBJ1-4
CDR3: CSGHYTRTNEKLFF

V: TRBV2
D: -
J: TRBJ1-3
CDR3: CASSGQIVGNTIYF

V: TRBV11-2
D: -
J: TRBJ1-1
CDR3: CASSRNRVQENTEAFF

V: TRBV20-1
D: TRBD2
J: TRBJ2-1
CDR3: CSATVDSGTRYNEQFF

V: TRBV7-9
D: TRBD1
J: TRBJ1-4
CDR3: CASSSLGTGVEKLFF

V: TRBV10-3
D: TRBD1
J: TRBJ1-1
CDR3: CAIRTAQTGVNTEAFF

V: TRBV5-8
D: TRBD1
J: TRBJ1-2
CDR3: CASSSWTGTLGYTF

V: TRBV11-3
D: -
J: TRBJ2-2
CDR3: CASSLVGVTGELFF

V: TRBV12-3/TRBV12-4
D: TRBD1
J: TRBJ1-6
CDR3: CASSPGQGGSPLHF

V: TRBV5-4
D: -
J: TRBJ2-3
CDR3: CASSLPGSDTQYF

V: TRBV19
D: -
J: TRBJ1-6
CDR3: CASSTLSGQSGSPLHF

V: TRBV19
D: -
J: TRBJ2-2
CDR3: CASSIQGRNTGELFF

V: TRBV19
D: TRBD1
J: TRBJ1-4
CDR3: CASSTFGRTGRTNEKLFF

V: TRBV7-2
D: TRBD1
J: TRBJ2-3
CDR3: CASSLGGQGGDTQYF

V: TRBV18
D: -
J: TRBJ2-7
CDR3: CASSPGTNEQYF

V: TRBV6-1
D: TRBD2
J: TRBJ2-2
CDR3: CANRSGGDTGELFF

V: TRBV10-1
D: -
J: TRBJ1-5
CDR3: CASSESGNQPQHF

V: TRBV20-1
D: TRBD1
J: TRBJ2-5
CDR3: CSAYRQGTVNTEAFQETQYF

V: TRBV7-9
D: -
J: TRBJ1-5
CDR3: CASSDGYQPQHF

V: TRBV7-9
D: TRBD1
J: TRBJ2-3
CDR3: CASSLYTRGSGTDTQYF

V: TRBV5-1
D: -
J: TRBJ2-6
CDR3: CASKGTEVNVLTF

V: TRBV5-8
D: TRBD1
J: TRBJ2-1
CDR3: CASSLTGQSYNEQFF

V: TRBV20-1
D: TRBD1
J: TRBJ1-2
CDR3: CSARTVDRDPYGYTF